Sequencing of this T cell receptor beta chain was carried out in a study of cytomegalovirus exposure and HLA in healthy donors. PCR was performed using 60 Vbeta and 13 Jbeta primers. Clones were read by immunoSEQ multiplex PCR, and TCRdb kept only the in-frame ones, dropping some. The table has roughly 80,000 clones, roughly 79% seen once; the top ten hold 1.5% to 2%. In germline, CDR1 is MNHNS, CDR2 SASEGT. The germline V and J ends were trimmed by 0 bases and 3 bases, with 9 bases remaining between them. There are 14 residues in the CDR3. V is TRBV6-1 and J is TRBJ2-7; D gene unclear. The specimen sequenced was PBMCs. This clonotype was sampled from a young woman in good health and CMV-seronegative. In nucleotides, the CDR3 is TGTGCCAGCAGTGAAGCTCACCAGGACTACGAGCAGTACTTC. It yields the protein CASSEAHQDYEQYF.